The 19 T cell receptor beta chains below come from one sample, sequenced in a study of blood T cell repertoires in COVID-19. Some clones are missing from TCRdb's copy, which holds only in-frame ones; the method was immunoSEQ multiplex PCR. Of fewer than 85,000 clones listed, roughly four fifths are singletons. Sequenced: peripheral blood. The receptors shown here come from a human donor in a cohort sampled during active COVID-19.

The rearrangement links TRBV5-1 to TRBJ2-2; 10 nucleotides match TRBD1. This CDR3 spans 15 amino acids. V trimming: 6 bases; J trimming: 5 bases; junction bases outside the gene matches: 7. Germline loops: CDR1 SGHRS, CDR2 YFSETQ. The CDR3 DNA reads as TGCGCCAGCACCTCCGGGACAGGGGAAACCGGGGAGCTGTTTTTT. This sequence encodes CASTSGTGETGELFF.

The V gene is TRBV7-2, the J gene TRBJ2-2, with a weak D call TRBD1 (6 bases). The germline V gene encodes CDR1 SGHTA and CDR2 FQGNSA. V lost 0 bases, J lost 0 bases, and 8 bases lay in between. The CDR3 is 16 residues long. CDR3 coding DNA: TGTGCCAGCAGCTTAGCGGGGGCAGCGAACACCGGGGAGCTGTTTTTT. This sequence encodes CASSLAGAANTGELFF.

CDR3 sequence reads: CASSFGHGQPQHF. CDR3 nucleotides: TGTGCCAGCAGTTTTGGACATGGGCAGCCCCAGCATTTT. The J gene is TRBJ1-5, the V gene TRBV12-3 or TRBV12-4; weak D call: TRBD1 (5 bases). V lost 3 bases and J 7 bases, leaving 10 bases between the germline ends. The CDR3 loop spans 13 amino acids.

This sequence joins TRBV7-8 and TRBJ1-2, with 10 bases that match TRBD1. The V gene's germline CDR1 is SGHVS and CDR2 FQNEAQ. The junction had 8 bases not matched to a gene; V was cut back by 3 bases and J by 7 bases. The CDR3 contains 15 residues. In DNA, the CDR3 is TGTGCCAGCAGCTTCACCGGGACAGGGGCTGGTGGCTACACCTTC. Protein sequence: CASSFTGTGAGGYTF.

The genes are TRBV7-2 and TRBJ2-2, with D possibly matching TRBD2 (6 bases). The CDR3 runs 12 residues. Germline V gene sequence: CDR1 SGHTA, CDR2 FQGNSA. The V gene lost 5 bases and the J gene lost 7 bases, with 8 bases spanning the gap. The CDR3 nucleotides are TGTGCCAGCAGCGGGGGGATCGGGGAGCTGTTTTTT. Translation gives CASSGGIGELFF.

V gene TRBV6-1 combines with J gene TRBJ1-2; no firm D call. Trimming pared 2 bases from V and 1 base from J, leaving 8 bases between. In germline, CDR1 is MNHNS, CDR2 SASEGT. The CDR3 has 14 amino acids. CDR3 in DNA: TGTGCCAGCAGTGAAATTGGACTTAACTATGGCTACACCTTC. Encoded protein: CASSEIGLNYGYTF.

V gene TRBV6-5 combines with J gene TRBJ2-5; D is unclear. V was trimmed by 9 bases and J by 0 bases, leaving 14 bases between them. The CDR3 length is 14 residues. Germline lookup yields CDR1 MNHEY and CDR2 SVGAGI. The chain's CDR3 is CASSRGQYQETQYF. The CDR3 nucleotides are TGTGCCAGTAGCCGCGGTCAATACCAAGAGACCCAGTACTTC.

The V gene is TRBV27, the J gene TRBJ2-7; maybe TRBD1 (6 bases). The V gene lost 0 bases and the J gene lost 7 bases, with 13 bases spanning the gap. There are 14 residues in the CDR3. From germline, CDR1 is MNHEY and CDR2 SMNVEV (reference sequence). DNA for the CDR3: TGTGCCAGCAGTTTATCGAGGGGGTTTGGGGAGCAGTACTTC. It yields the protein CASSLSRGFGEQYF.

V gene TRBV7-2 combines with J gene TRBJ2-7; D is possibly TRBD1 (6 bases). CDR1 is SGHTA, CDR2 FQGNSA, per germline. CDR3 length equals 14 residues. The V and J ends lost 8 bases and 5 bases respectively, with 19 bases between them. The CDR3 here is CASGLGAWAHEQYF. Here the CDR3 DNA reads TGTGCCAGCGGGCTGGGGGCATGGGCCCACGAGCAGTACTTC.

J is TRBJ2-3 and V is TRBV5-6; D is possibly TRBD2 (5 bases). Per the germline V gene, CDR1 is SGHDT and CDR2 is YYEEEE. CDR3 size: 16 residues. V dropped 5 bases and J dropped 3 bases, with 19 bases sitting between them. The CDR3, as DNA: TGTGCCAGCAGTAGGGTTAGTGGTCTAGCAACAGATACGCAGTATTTT. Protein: CASSRVSGLATDTQYF.

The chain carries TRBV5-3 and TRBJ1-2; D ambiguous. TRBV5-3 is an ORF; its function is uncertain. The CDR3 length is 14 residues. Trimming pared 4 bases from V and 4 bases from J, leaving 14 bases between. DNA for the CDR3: TGTGCCAGAAGCCACCCGGACGGAGGCTATGGCTACACCTTC. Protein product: CARSHPDGGYGYTF.

The CDR3 DNA reads TGTGCCAGCAGCGCGAGCGGGGGCACCTACAATGAGCAGTTCTTC. Translating gives CASSASGGTYNEQFF. The J gene is TRBJ2-1, the V gene TRBV9; 8 bases match TRBD2. Trimming took 3 bases from V and 2 from J; bases not matched to a gene: 4. CDR1 and CDR2 (germline): SGDLS, YYNGEE. This CDR3 is built from 15 residues.

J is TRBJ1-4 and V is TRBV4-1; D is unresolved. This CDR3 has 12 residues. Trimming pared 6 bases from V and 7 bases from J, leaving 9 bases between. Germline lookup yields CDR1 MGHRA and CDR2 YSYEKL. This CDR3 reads CASSKAPEKLFF. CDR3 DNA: TGCGCCAGCAGTAAAGCGCCTGAAAAACTGTTTTTT.

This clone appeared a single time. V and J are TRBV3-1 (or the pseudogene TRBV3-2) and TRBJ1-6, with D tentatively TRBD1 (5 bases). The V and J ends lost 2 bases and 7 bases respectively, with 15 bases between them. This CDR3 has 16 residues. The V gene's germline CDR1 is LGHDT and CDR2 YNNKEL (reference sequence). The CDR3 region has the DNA TGTGCCAGCAGCCAATTAATAGGGACTGGAAATTCACCCCTCCACTTT. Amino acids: CASSQLIGTGNSPLHF.

The CDR3 sequence is CASSLGGQGPNEKLFF. In DNA, the CDR3 is TGTGCCAGCAGCTTAGGGGGACAGGGGCCTAATGAAAAACTGTTTTTT. The chain joins TRBV7-6 to TRBJ1-4; TRBD1 matches at 10 bases. The CDR3 totals 16 residues. J gave up 3 bases and V 1 base, and 2 bases lay outside the gene matches. Germline V gives CDR1 SGHVS, CDR2 FNYEAQ.

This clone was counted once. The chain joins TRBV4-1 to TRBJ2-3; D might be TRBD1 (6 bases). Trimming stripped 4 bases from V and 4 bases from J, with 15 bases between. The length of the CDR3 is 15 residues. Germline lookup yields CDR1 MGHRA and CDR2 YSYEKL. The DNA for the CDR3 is TGCGCCAGCAGCCGGGACACACGGAGCGCAGATACGCAGTATTTT. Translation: CASSRDTRSADTQYF.

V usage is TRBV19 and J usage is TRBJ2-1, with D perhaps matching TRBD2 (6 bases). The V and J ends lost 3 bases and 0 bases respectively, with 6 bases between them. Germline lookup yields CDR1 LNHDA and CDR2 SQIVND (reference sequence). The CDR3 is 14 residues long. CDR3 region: CASSIGSSYNEQFF. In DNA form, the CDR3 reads TGTGCCAGTAGTATCGGGAGCTCCTACAATGAGCAGTTCTTC.

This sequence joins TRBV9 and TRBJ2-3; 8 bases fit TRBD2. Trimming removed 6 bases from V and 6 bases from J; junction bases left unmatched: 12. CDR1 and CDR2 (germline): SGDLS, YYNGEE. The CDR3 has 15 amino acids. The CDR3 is CASTSGGGSGDTQYF. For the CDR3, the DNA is TGTGCCAGCACCTCCGGCGGGGGGTCTGGGGATACGCAGTATTTT.

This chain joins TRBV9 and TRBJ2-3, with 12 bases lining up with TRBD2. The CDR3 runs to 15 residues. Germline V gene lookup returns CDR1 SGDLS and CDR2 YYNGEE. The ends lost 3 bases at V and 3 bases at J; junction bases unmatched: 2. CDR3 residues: CASSATSGGTDTQYF. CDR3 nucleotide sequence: TGTGCCAGCAGCGCAACTAGCGGGGGGACAGATACGCAGTATTTT.